The source of this T cell receptor (beta chain) is a study of PD-1 blockade in classical Hodgkin lymphoma. Some clones are missing from TCRdb's copy, which holds only in-frame ones; the method was immunoSEQ multiplex PCR. The table has about 25,000 clones, around 94% seen once. Findings and limits, study-wide: Baseline TCR diversity was reportedly lower in newly diagnosed patients than healthy donors. What caused the repertoire differences, perhaps disease activity or prior therapy, remains undefined.

Time point: newly diagnosed, previously untreated cHL patient sample. A single count supports this clone. Its antigen is undetermined. The germline gives CDR1 SNHLY, CDR2 FYNNEI. This CDR3 has 13 residues. The V end lost 5 bases, the J end lost 8 bases, and 12 bases lay between the germline ends. The rearrangement joins TRBV2 to TRBJ1-4; D gene ambiguous. This sequence originates from a human donor with classical Hodgkin lymphoma. The sequencing input was peripheral blood mononuclear cells (PBMCs). The CDR3 sequence: CASSQERAEKLFF. As DNA, the CDR3 is TGTGCCAGCAGTCAAGAACGGGCCGAAAAACTGTTTTTT.